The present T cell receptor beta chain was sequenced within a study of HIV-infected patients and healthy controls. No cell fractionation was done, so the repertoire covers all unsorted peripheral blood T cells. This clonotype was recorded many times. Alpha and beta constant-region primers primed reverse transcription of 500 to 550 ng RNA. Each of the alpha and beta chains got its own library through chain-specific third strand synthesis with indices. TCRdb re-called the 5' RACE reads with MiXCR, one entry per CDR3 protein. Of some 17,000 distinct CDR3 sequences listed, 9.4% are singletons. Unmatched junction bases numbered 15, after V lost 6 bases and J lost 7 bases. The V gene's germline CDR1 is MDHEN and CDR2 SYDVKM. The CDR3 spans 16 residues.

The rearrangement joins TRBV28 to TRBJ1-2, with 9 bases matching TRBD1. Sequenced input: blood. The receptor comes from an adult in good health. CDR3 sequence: CASSSPGTGFVGGYTF. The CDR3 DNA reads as TGTGCCAGCAGCTCCCCCGGGACAGGGTTCGTCGGTGGCTACACCTTC.